Each of the 21 T cell receptor beta chains below was sequenced from the same sample in a study of cytomegalovirus exposure and HLA in healthy donors. PCR was performed using 60 Vbeta and 13 Jbeta primers. The protocol was immunoSEQ multiplex PCR, while the TCRdb copy is restricted to in-frame clones and leaves out a portion. The table lists 50,000 to 75,000 clones, under 80% of them singletons. Sequenced material: PBMCs. All receptors derive from a man in his thirties or forties in good health and CMV-seropositive.

The chain is built from TRBV30 and TRBJ1-6; maybe TRBD1 (5 bases). Trimming took off 6 bases at V and 2 bases at J, with 14 bases between the two ends. The length of the CDR3 is 15 residues. Looked up from germline, CDR1 is GTSNPN and CDR2 is SVGIG (reference sequence). For the CDR3, the DNA is TGTGCCTGTTCCGCAGGGATCCCCTATAATTCACCCCTCCACTTT. Encoded protein: CACSAGIPYNSPLHF.

On this clone itself: An end of the junction does not agree with germline; a read error may underlie this. This chain links TRBV25-1 with TRBJ1-2; 8 bases fit TRBD1. The CDR3 is 15 amino acids. Germline assignment: CDR1 MGHDK and CDR2 SYGVNS. DNA of the CDR3: TGTGCCAGCAGTGCTCTGGACAGGGAGTACTATGGCTACCCCTTC. It translates to CASSALDREYYGYPF.

The J gene is TRBJ2-6, the V gene TRBV7-3; D gene uncertain. CDR1 and CDR2 (germline): SGHTA, FQGTGA. This CDR3 spans 15 amino acids. Trimming stripped 2 bases from V and 2 bases from J, with 7 bases between. The CDR3 loop is CASSLSLAGANVLTF. CDR3 sequence (DNA): TGTGCCAGCAGCTTATCCCTCGCTGGGGCCAACGTCCTGACTTTC.

The chain is built from TRBV19 and TRBJ1-4, with TRBD1 identical over 8 bases. The ends lost 6 bases at V and 2 bases at J; junction bases unmatched: 8. This CDR3 region has 16 residues. Germline CDR1 and CDR2: LNHDA and SQIVND (reference sequence). This CDR3 reads CASRPYPGGTNEKLFF. The CDR3 nucleotides read TGTGCCAGTAGACCTTACCCAGGGGGCACTAATGAAAAACTGTTTTTT.

The rearrangement joins TRBV21-1 to TRBJ2-5; the table's D call of TRBD2 was not tested on the DNA. TRBV21-1 is an annotated pseudogene. The CDR3 covers 18 residues. CDR3 sequence: CASSKADGTSGGFRAQYF. As DNA, the CDR3 is TGTGCCAGCAGCAAAGCTGACGGAACTAGCGGGGGGTTCCGGGCCCAGTACTTC.

The chain couples TRBV11-2 to TRBJ2-4; D perhaps matches TRBD2 (7 bases). The CDR3 spans 17 residues. V lost 5 bases, J lost 0 bases, and 17 bases lay in between. From germline, CDR1 is SGHAT and CDR2 FQNNGV. CDR3 DNA sequence: TGTGCCAGCAGCCCCCATGGCGGGGGCCTAGCCAAAAACATTCAGTACTTC. Protein: CASSPHGGGLAKNIQYF.

This clone was seen ten or more times. The chain employs TRBV4-3 and TRBJ2-2, with 15 bases aligning to TRBD2. CDR1 LGHNA and CDR2 YSLEER come from the germline V gene. V was clipped by 4 bases and J by 6 bases; unmatched bases: 0. The CDR3 length is 15 residues. CDR3 in amino acids: CASSRTSGGAGELFF. CDR3 DNA sequence: TGCGCCAGCAGCCGGACTAGCGGGGGGGCCGGGGAGCTGTTTTTT.

This CDR3 is CASSLVSEPNQPQHF. CDR3 coding DNA: TGTGCCAGCAGCTTAGTATCCGAGCCGAATCAGCCCCAGCATTTT. V gene TRBV7-8 combines with J gene TRBJ1-5; D not resolved. Germline-derived CDR1 and CDR2 are SGHVS and FQNEAQ. The CDR3 is made up of 15 amino acids. V lost 1 base and J 4 bases, leaving 11 bases between the germline ends.

The chain combines TRBV11-3 with TRBJ2-7, with D possibly TRBD1 on 5 matching bases. Looked up from germline, CDR1 is SGHNT and CDR2 is YENEEA. CDR3 length: 16 amino acids. Deletions cut 6 bases from V and 3 bases from J, with 21 bases between. The CDR3 reads CASRRPLSGPNYEQYF. DNA for the CDR3: TGTGCCAGCAGGCGTCCCCTTTCAGGGCCAAACTACGAGCAGTACTTC.

The gene calls are TRBV6-1 and TRBJ2-3; D unclear. The CDR3 spans 13 residues. With 1 base removed from V and 4 bases from J, the gap between germline ends came to 6 bases. The germline V gene encodes CDR1 MNHNS and CDR2 SASEGT. The CDR3 protein is CASSEVRSDTQYF. The CDR3 coding sequence is TGTGCCAGCAGTGAAGTCCGTTCAGATACGCAGTATTTT.

The sample holds one count of this clone. This chain uses TRBV5-1 with TRBJ2-7, with TRBD1 matching 8 bases. V gave up 5 bases and J gave up 1 base; unmatched junction bases: 8. Germline CDR1 is SGHRS and CDR2 is YFSETQ. There are 15 residues in the CDR3. The CDR3 loop is CASRDGTGYSYEQYF. The CDR3 region has the DNA TGCGCCAGCAGGGACGGGACAGGTTATTCCTACGAGCAGTACTTC.

CDR3 protein: CASSLEGGAATEAFF. The CDR3 bases are TGTGCCAGCAGCTTAGAAGGGGGGGCCGCAACTGAAGCTTTCTTT. This chain joins TRBV7-3 and TRBJ1-1; D is perhaps TRBD1 (6 bases). Between the trimmed V and J ends, which lost 2 bases and 5 bases, there was a span of 15 bases. CDR1 is SGHTA and CDR2 is FQGTGA in the germline V gene. The CDR3 totals 15 residues.

The genes are TRBV18 and TRBJ1-6; D call uncertain. The CDR3 runs 13 residues. CDR1 KGHSH and CDR2 LQKENI come from the germline V gene. The V and J ends lost 2 bases and 10 bases respectively, with 9 bases between them. CDR3 DNA sequence: TGTGCCAGCTCACCAGAAACTCGGTCACCCCTCCACTTT. Protein: CASSPETRSPLHF.

V usage is TRBV28 and J usage is TRBJ1-1; D not resolved. Germline CDR1 is MDHEN and CDR2 is SYDVKM. V was trimmed by 3 bases and J by 1 base, leaving 9 bases between them. The CDR3 loop spans 14 amino acids. CDR3: CASSFTNRNTEAFF. CDR3 in DNA: TGTGCCAGCAGTTTTACGAATAGGAACACTGAAGCTTTCTTT.

This CDR3 reads CASSTGPGGAFF. In DNA, the CDR3 is TGTGCCAGCAGTACCGGGCCGGGGGGAGCTTTCTTT. The chain couples TRBV6-5 to TRBJ1-1; possible D gene TRBD1, 5 bases. CDR3 size: 12 residues. Germline CDR1 MNHEY, CDR2 SVGAGI. Deletions cut 5 bases from V and 10 bases from J, with 14 bases between.

This chain links TRBV4-3 with TRBJ2-5, with a possible D match to TRBD2 (5 bases). This CDR3 contains 13 residues. V was cut by 8 bases and J by 5 bases, with 15 bases left in between. Germline CDR1 is LGHNA and CDR2 is YSLEER. CDR3 amino acids: CASGRARSETQYF. DNA of the CDR3: TGCGCCAGCGGGAGAGCGCGAAGTGAGACCCAGTACTTC.

V is TRBV6-5 and J is TRBJ1-2; D gene uncertain. Trimming cost V 7 bases and J 2 bases, with 11 bases left between them. Per germline, CDR1 MNHEY and CDR2 SVGAGI. This CDR3 comprises 13 residues. This CDR3 is CASTFAQNYGYTF. In DNA, the CDR3 is TGTGCCAGCACCTTCGCACAGAACTATGGCTACACCTTC.

This clone has just one count. The CDR3 nucleotides read TGTGCCAGCAGTGAAGTGGCGGAAAATTCACCCCTCCACTTT. This translates into CASSEVAENSPLHF. V gene TRBV6-1 combines with J gene TRBJ1-6; no definite D call. Per germline, CDR1 MNHNS and CDR2 SASEGT. The CDR3 is 14 amino acids. V was trimmed by 1 base and J by 7 bases, leaving 8 bases between them.

The J gene is TRBJ1-1, the V gene TRBV5-5; 7 nucleotides align to TRBD1. Germline-derived CDR1 and CDR2 are SGHKS and YYEKEE (reference sequence). The junction had 2 bases not matched to a gene; V was cut back by 0 bases and J by 0 bases. The CDR3 runs 15 residues. The CDR3 coding sequence is TGTGCCAGCAGCTTGGACGGACAGGTGAACACTGAAGCTTTCTTT. Translated, it gives CASSLDGQVNTEAFF.

The chain has TRBV4-2 and TRBJ1-1; D remains unclear. There are 14 residues in the CDR3. V lost 1 base and J lost 0, with 6 bases in between. Germline CDR1 LGHNA, CDR2 YNFKEQ. The CDR3 protein is CASSQGDMNTEAFF. The CDR3 DNA follows: TGTGCCAGCAGCCAAGGTGACATGAACACTGAAGCTTTCTTT.

J is TRBJ2-7 and V is TRBV2; TRBD1 matches at 7 bases. The CDR3 runs 13 residues. V shed 5 bases, J shed 7 bases, and the junction held 8 bases outside the gene matches. Germline CDR1 SNHLY, CDR2 FYNNEI. As DNA, the CDR3 is TGTGCCAGCAGTAGCGACAGGGATCAGGAGCAGTACTTC. Translated, it gives CASSSDRDQEQYF.